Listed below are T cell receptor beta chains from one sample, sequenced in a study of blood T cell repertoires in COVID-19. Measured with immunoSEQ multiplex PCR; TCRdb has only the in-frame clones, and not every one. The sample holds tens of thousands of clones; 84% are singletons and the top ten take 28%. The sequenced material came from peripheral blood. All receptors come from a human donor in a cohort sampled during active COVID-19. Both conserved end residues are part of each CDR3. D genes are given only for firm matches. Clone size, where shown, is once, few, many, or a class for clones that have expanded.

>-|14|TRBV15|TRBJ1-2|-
TGTGCCACCAGCAGAGCGACAGGCCGCTATGGCTACACCTTC
CATSRATGRYGYTF
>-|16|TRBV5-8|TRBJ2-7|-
TGTGCCAGCAGCCCGAGGACCCGTGCGGGGTCCTACGAGCAGTACTTC
CASSPRTRAGSYEQYF
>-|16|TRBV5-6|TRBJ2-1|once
TGTGCCAGCAGCTTATCGGAGACGTCTTTCTACAATGAGCAGTTCTTC
CASSLSETSFYNEQFF
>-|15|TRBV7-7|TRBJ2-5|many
TGTGCTAGCAGCTCCGGTCGGAGCTTAGGAGAGACCCAGTACTTC
CASSSGRSLGETQYF
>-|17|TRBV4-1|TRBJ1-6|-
TGCGCCAGCAGCCAAGTGGACATTTACTCCTATAATTCACCCCTCCACTTT
CASSQVDIYSYNSPLHF
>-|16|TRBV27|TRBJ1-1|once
TGTGCCAGCAACCCATACCGGCCGCAGGGCGAAGAAAAAGCTTTCTTT
CASNPYRPQGEEKAFF
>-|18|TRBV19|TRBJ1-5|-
TGTGCCAGTAGTATAGCGTCGGTGACCTCAGGAAGCAATCAGCCCCAGCATTTT
CASSIASVTSGSNQPQHF
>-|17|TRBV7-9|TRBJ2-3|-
TGTGCCAGCAGCTTTCCCGTGGACAGCGTCAACACAGATACGCAGTATTTT
CASSFPVDSVNTDTQYF
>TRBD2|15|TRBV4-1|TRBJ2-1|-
TGCGCCAGCAGCCAAGGAAGACTAGCCGGGAATGAGCAGTTCTTC
CASSQGRLAGNEQFF
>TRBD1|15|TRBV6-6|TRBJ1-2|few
TGTGCCAGCAGTTTGACAGGGGCGGGGGACTATGGCTACACCTTC
CASSLTGAGDYGYTF
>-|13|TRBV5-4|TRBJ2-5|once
TGTGCCAGCAGCCCCAGGGAAGGCGAGACCCAGTACTTC
CASSPREGETQYF
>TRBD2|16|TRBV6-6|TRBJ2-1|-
TGTGCCAGCAGTTACCCGCTAGCGGAGCCAGACAATGAGCAGTTCTTC
CASSYPLAEPDNEQFF
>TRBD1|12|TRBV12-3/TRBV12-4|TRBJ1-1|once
TGTGCCAGCAGGACAGGGGGAACTGAAGCTTTCTTT
CASRTGGTEAFF
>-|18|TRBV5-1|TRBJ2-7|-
TGCGCCAGCAGCTTGGAGGCCGGTACAGGCCCCTTCTCCTACGAGCAGTACTTC
CASSLEAGTGPFSYEQYF
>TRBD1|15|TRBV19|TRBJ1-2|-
TGTGCCAGTAAGCCGACCACAGGGGGCGACTATGGCTACACCTTC
CASKPTTGGDYGYTF
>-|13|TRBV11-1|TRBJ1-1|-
TGTGCCAGCAGTTTACAGGTTAGCACTGAAGCTTTCTTT
CASSLQVSTEAFF
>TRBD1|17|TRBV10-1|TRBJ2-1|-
TGCGCCAGCAGTGAGGGACAGGACCGCAGCTCCTACAATGAGCAGTTCTTC
CASSEGQDRSSYNEQFF
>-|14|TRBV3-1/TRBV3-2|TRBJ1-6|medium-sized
TGTGCCAGCAGCCCCGGACAAAATAATTCACCCCTCCACTTT
CASSPGQNNSPLHF
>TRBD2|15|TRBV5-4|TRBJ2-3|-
TGTGCCAGCAGCCCAGCGCGGGGGGGTACAGATACGCAGTATTTT
CASSPARGGTDTQYF
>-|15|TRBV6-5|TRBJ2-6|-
TGTGCCAGCAGTTACTCTAGCTCTGGGGCCAACGTCCTGACTTTC
CASSYSSSGANVLTF
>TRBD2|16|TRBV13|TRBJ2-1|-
TGTGCCAGCAGCTTAGAAGGCCTAGCGGGGGGGAATGAGCAGTTCTTC
CASSLEGLAGGNEQFF
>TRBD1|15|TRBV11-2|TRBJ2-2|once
TGTGCCAGCAGCTTACAGGGGGTTGACACCGGGGAGCTGTTTTTT
CASSLQGVDTGELFF
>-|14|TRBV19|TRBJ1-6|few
TGTGCCAGTACCCGGGATTCGAGAAATTCACCCCTCCACTTT
CASTRDSRNSPLHF